Below are 24 T cell receptor beta chains sequenced from a single sample in a study of regulatory T cells in long-lasting Graves disease (dated by TCRdb to the early 2020s). According to the study, the label for this sample's time point signals: newly diagnosed GD, antithyroid drugs for less than 3 months. RNA was extracted from PBMCs in TRIzol for both TCR sequencing and RNA sequencing. Libraries were built with multiplex PCR. TCRdb lists the instrument as Illumina HiSeq 4000. CDR3 regions were amplified by Arm-PCR with iRepertoire HTBI primers to construct TCR beta libraries. TCRdb trimmed public reads at Q25 via fastp, called clones via MiXCR and kept in-frame beta chains. Each record represents a unique CDR3 protein, reported with the most common genes and DNA among its rows. Within this sample are 580,000 or so distinct CDR3 sequences, with 15% to 20% of them counted one time only. More than 10% of the sample rests with the top ten.

The same sample was also studied in work on T cells in Graves' hyperthyroidism and ophthalmopathy.

Sequenced here: peripheral blood mononuclear cells (PBMCs), sampled at new diagnosis, from a patient treated with antithyroid drugs. These receptors all stem from a man aged 18 to 35 with Graves disease. Donor details come from another sample of the same person, matched by shared clones.

The chain couples TRBV7-9 to TRBJ2-3; 7 bases line up with TRBD2. CDR3 length: 14 amino acids. Germline V lookup: CDR1 SEHNR, CDR2 FQNEAQ (reference sequence). Losses at the gene ends were 5 bases for V and 0 bases for J; bases not matched to a gene: 2. The chain's CDR3 is CASSMGGSTDTQYF. CDR3 nucleotide sequence: TGTGCCAGCAGCATGGGGGGGAGCACAGATACGCAGTATTTT. Full variable domain (rest looked up from reference TRBV7-9 and TRBJ2-3): DTGVSQNPRHKITKRGQNVTFRCDPISEHNRLYWYRQTLGQGPEFLTYFQNEAQLEKSRLLSDRFSAERPKGSFSTLEIQRTEQGDSAMYLCASSMGGSTDTQYFGPGTRLTVL.

The CDR3 loop is CASSTDGGGYEQYF. The CDR3 nucleotides read TGTGCCAGCAGCACCGACGGGGGCGGTTACGAGCAGTACTTC. The chain joins TRBV9 to TRBJ2-7, with D tentatively TRBD1 or TRBD2 (6 bases each). This CDR3 has 14 residues. Germline CDR1 reads SGDLS; CDR2 reads YYNGEE. V was shortened by 4 bases and J by 4 bases, with 15 bases between the two germline ends. The whole variable domain, filled in from reference TRBV9 and TRBJ2-7, reads DSGVTQTPKHLITATGQRVTLRCSPRSGDLSVYWYQQSLDQGLQFLIQYYNGEERAKGNILERFSAQQFPDLHSELNLSSLELGDSALYFCASSTDGGGYEQYFGPGTRLTVT.

This clonotype was picked up many times. An end of the junction does not agree with germline; a read error may underlie this. The rearrangement joins TRBV5-1 to TRBJ1-2; D is unclear. Germline loops: CDR1 SGHRS, CDR2 YFSETQ. The CDR3 consists of 14 residues. The CDR3 bases are TGTGCCAGCAGCTTGGACTCCCGCAACTATGGCTACACCTTC. Its translation is CASSLDSRNYGYTF.

This clonotype appeared many times. V is TRBV2 and J is TRBJ2-3; the match to TRBD2 covers 11 bases. The V gene end was trimmed by 5 bases and the J gene end by 1 base; junction bases not matched to a gene: 5. CDR1 SNHLY and CDR2 FYNNEI come from the germline V gene. The CDR3 is 16 amino acids. The CDR3 here is CASSHGTSGRTDTQYF. The CDR3 DNA reads as TGTGCCAGCAGTCATGGGACTAGCGGACGCACAGATACGCAGTATTTT.

Many counts were recorded for this clonotype. The chain combines TRBV2 with TRBJ1-5, with D unclear. Trimming stripped 0 bases from V and 5 bases from J, with 11 bases between. This CDR3 region has 15 residues. Per the germline V gene, CDR1 is SNHLY and CDR2 is FYNNEI. CDR3 sequence: CASSEAHGWDQPQHF. CDR3 DNA: TGTGCCAGCAGTGAAGCGCACGGCTGGGATCAGCCCCAGCATTTT.

This clonotype was detected many times. The gene calls are TRBV28 and TRBJ1-1; 9 nucleotides match TRBD1. This CDR3 has 17 residues. The V segment lost 5 bases and the J segment 5 bases; nucleotides outside the gene matches: 15. Germline V gives CDR1 MDHEN, CDR2 SYDVKM. Here the CDR3 reads CASSETGTGWARTEAFF. The CDR3 DNA reads TGTGCCAGCAGTGAGACCGGGACAGGGTGGGCGAGGACTGAAGCTTTCTTT.

The chain recombines TRBV7-9 with TRBJ2-7, with a weak D call TRBD1 (6 bases). CDR1 is SEHNR, CDR2 FQNEAQ, per germline (reference sequence). The CDR3 runs 13 residues. V lost 1 base and J 12 bases, leaving 16 bases between the germline ends. CDR3 amino acids: CASSLEGQGQSYF. The CDR3 DNA is TGTGCCAGCAGCTTAGAGGGGCAGGGGCAGTCGTACTTC. Looking up the rest from reference TRBV7-9 and TRBJ2-7 gives the full variable domain: DTGVSQNPRHKITKRGQNVTFRCDPISEHNRLYWYRQTLGQGPEFLTYFQNEAQLEKSRLLSDRFSAERPKGSFSTLEIQRTEQGDSAMYLCASSLEGQGQSYFGPGTRLTVT.

A remark on this clonotype: At one end, the junction sequence differs from germline, possibly due to a read error. CDR3 residues: CASSLRAGQGGVF. CDR3 DNA: TGTGCCAGCAGCTTAAGGGCGGGCCAGGGCGGGGTCTTC. This sequence joins TRBV13 and TRBJ2-1; perhaps TRBD2 as D (6 bases). This CDR3 is built from 13 residues. The germline V gene has CDR1 PRHDT and CDR2 FYEKMQ (reference sequence).

This clonotype showed up just a few times. This chain uses TRBV20-1 with TRBJ2-1, with D perhaps TRBD2 (6 bases). The DNA matches TRBJ2-5 better at its end, which makes the J call doubtful. Germline CDR1 reads DFQATT; CDR2 reads SNEGSKA (reference sequence). This CDR3 spans 13 amino acids. CDR3 coding DNA: TGCAGTGCCGCGGCGGGGTTCCCAGAGACCCAGTACTTC. Amino acids: CSAAAGFPETQYF.

The V and J genes are TRBV5-8 and TRBJ2-2; D ambiguous. Germline values: CDR1 SGHTS, CDR2 YDEGEE. CDR3 length: 16 amino acids. V shed 4 bases and J shed 7 bases, with 20 bases lying between them. The CDR3 sequence: CASSPPSRGWVGELFF. The CDR3 DNA follows: TGTGCCAGCAGCCCCCCGTCCCGTGGTTGGGTCGGGGAGCTGTTTTTT. Full variable domain (remainder filled in from reference TRBV5-8 and TRBJ2-2): EAGVTQSPTHLIKTRGQQATLRCSPISGHTSVYWYQQALGLGLQFLLWYDEGEERNRGNFPPRFSGRQFPNYSSELNVNALELEDSALYLCASSPPSRGWVGELFFGEGSRLTVL.

The V gene is TRBV28, the J gene TRBJ1-6; 8 nucleotides match TRBD1. The germline gives CDR1 MDHEN, CDR2 SYDVKM. V dropped 7 bases and J dropped 10; count of bases not matched to a gene: 6. The CDR3 sequence is 13 residues long. CDR3 sequence reads: CASMETGVSPLHF. CDR3 bases: TGTGCCAGCATGGAGACAGGGGTCTCACCCCTCCACTTT. Filled out from reference TRBV28 and TRBJ1-6, the complete variable domain reads DVKVTQSSRYLVKRTGEKVFLECVQDMDHENMFWYRQDPGLGLRLIYFSYDVKMKEKGDIPEGYSVSREKKERFSLILESASTNQTSMYLCASMETGVSPLHFGNGTRLTVT.

This clonotype was seen repeatedly, ten times or more. The rearrangement uses TRBV27 and TRBJ2-7; perhaps D is TRBD1 or TRBD2 (5 bases each). CDR3 length equals 19 residues. Germline V gives CDR1 MNHEY, CDR2 SMNVEV (reference sequence). The germline V and J ends were trimmed by 6 bases and 0 bases, with 27 bases remaining between them. The CDR3 nucleotides read TGTGCCAGCAGCGCTCGACCAGGGACCCTCACTTCCAGCTCCTACGAGCAGTACTTC. Residues: CASSARPGTLTSSSYEQYF.

A few counts support this clonotype. The rearrangement uses TRBV30 and TRBJ1-2; the D gene is possibly TRBD1 (5 bases). This CDR3 is built from 16 residues. The germline V and J ends were trimmed by 7 bases and 2 bases, with 23 bases remaining between them. The germline gives CDR1 GTSNPN, CDR2 SVGIG (reference sequence). The CDR3 coding sequence is TGTGCCTTGATCACAGTCCGGGGACCTTTAAACTATGGCTACACCTTC. Amino acids: CALITVRGPLNYGYTF.

Only a few counts were recorded for this clonotype. This could be a read error, since a much larger clone is one nucleotide away. The chain carries TRBV28 and TRBJ1-1; TRBD1 is a possible D gene (5 bases). The CDR3 extends over 15 amino acids. Germline values: CDR1 MDHEN, CDR2 SYDVKM. V shed 8 bases and J shed 0 bases, with 16 bases lying between them. The CDR3 loop is CASGGAGRLNTEAFF. CDR3 nucleotide sequence: TGTGCCAGCGGGGGAGCGGGACGTCTGAACACTGAAGCTTTCTTT.

In this sample, this clonotype turned up many times. V usage is TRBV12-3 or TRBV12-4 and J usage is TRBJ1-2; TRBD1 matches 10 bases. The J segment lost 4 bases and the V segment lost 5 bases, leaving 7 bases of the junction unmatched. The CDR3 sequence is 15 residues long. CDR3 residues: CASSNRDRGPYGYTF. CDR3 DNA sequence: TGTGCCAGCAGTAACCGGGACAGGGGACCCTATGGCTACACCTTC.

This clonotype was recorded many times. The CDR3 DNA reads TGTGCCAGCACCCAGTGGGACAGGGGCTACGAGCAGTACTTC. As protein: CASTQWDRGYEQYF. The chain combines TRBV28 with TRBJ2-7, with TRBD1 matching 10 bases. The CDR3 loop spans 14 amino acids. The V segment lost 7 bases and the J segment 3 bases; nucleotides outside the gene matches: 6. Germline CDR1 is MDHEN and CDR2 is SYDVKM.

This clonotype was detected ten times or more. This chain uses TRBV11-1 with TRBJ2-7, with TRBD1 matching over 9 bases. The CDR3 contains 13 residues. Trimming removed 5 bases from V and 3 bases from J; junction bases left unmatched: 2. In germline, CDR1 is SGHAT, CDR2 FQDESV (reference sequence). The CDR3 nucleotides read TGTGCCAGCAGCAGGGGACAGGGCTACGAGCAGTACTTC. Its translation is CASSRGQGYEQYF.

The J gene is TRBJ2-2, the V gene TRBV6-2 or TRBV6-3; 9 bases are a match to TRBD1. The ends lost 5 bases at V and 5 bases at J; junction bases unmatched: 6. The CDR3 contains 15 residues. The germline gives CDR1 MNHEY, CDR2 SVGEGT. The CDR3 DNA sequence: TGTGCCAGCAGTGGACAGGGGATCGTTACCGGGGAGCTGTTTTTT. Protein: CASSGQGIVTGELFF.

The chain uses TRBV27 and TRBJ2-3; 8 bases are shared with TRBD1. V lost 5 bases and J lost 2; bases outside the gene matches: 9. Germline-derived CDR1 and CDR2 are MNHEY and SMNVEV (reference sequence). CDR3 length: 16 amino acids. The CDR3 loop is CASSIDRGWDTDTQYF. The CDR3 nucleotides are TGTGCCAGCAGTATAGACAGGGGTTGGGACACAGATACGCAGTATTTT.

In its sample, this clonotype was seen once. The genes are TRBV10-3 and TRBJ2-5; D uncertain. TRBJ2-1 matches the DNA end more closely, so the J call is doubtful. CDR1 and CDR2 from the germline V gene are ENHRY and SYGVKD. The length of the CDR3 is 13 residues. The CDR3 coding sequence is TGTGCCATCAGTGAGACAGTACACAATGAGCAGTTCTTC. Its translation is CAISETVHNEQFF.

This clonotype appeared many times. The gene calls are TRBV11-2 and TRBJ2-5, with D possibly called TRBD1 or TRBD2 (5 bases each). The CDR3 sequence is 17 residues long. V lost 0 bases to trimming and J lost 1 base, with 15 bases between them. Looked up from germline, CDR1 is SGHAT and CDR2 is FQNNGV. In DNA, the CDR3 is TGTGCCAGCAGCTTAGATTGGTTCAGGGCGGGCCAAGAGACCCAGTACTTC. Translating it yields CASSLDWFRAGQETQYF.

This clonotype was seen a few times. The chain is built from TRBV29-1 and TRBJ1-4; possible D gene TRBD1, 6 bases. V was trimmed by 5 bases and J by 8 bases, leaving 15 bases between them. The CDR3 runs to 13 residues. Per germline, CDR1 SQVTM and CDR2 ANQGSEA. CDR3 region: CSVRTVGGEKLFF. The CDR3 DNA follows: TGCAGCGTTCGGACCGTAGGGGGAGAAAAACTGTTTTTT.

This clonotype was seen a handful of times. The chain uses TRBV2 and TRBJ2-1; 7 bases are a match to TRBD2. Germline V lookup: CDR1 SNHLY, CDR2 FYNNEI. Germline trimming cut 10 bases from V and 6 bases from J; bases unmatched to any gene: 9. The CDR3 contains 13 residues. The CDR3 is CATQTSLSNEQFF. CDR3 nucleotide sequence: TGTGCCACCCAGACTAGCCTTAGCAATGAGCAGTTCTTC.

This clonotype was observed a few times. The genes are TRBV27 and TRBJ2-4, with D possibly TRBD1 on 5 matching bases. CDR3 length: 17 amino acids. CDR1 and CDR2 from the germline V gene are MNHEY and SMNVEV (reference sequence). Trimming took off 1 base at V and 0 bases at J, with 13 bases between the two ends. Here the CDR3 reads CASSLFVAQGAKNIQYF. CDR3 DNA sequence: TGTGCCAGCAGTTTATTTGTGGCCCAGGGAGCCAAAAACATTCAGTACTTC.